The 20 T cell receptor beta chains below all came from one sample that was sequenced in a study of regulatory T cells in long-lasting Graves disease. Time point described: persistent/refractory GD, antithyroid drugs over 5 years with positive TRAb. The TCR library used RNA extracted from PBMCs. Investigators prepared the TCR beta libraries by applying iRepertoire HTBI primers and Arm-PCR of CDR3 regions. TCRdb analysed the multiplex PCR reads with MiXCR anew, one entry per CDR3 protein. The table has approximately 500,000 distinct CDR3 sequences, 20% to 25% seen once. The input for sequencing was peripheral blood mononuclear cells (PBMCs), taken when the disease was refractory, from a patient treated with antithyroid drugs. These TCRs come from a female donor with Graves disease.

This clonotype appeared a few times. This chain uses TRBV28 with TRBJ2-1; TRBD2 matches 7 bases. Per germline, CDR1 MDHEN and CDR2 SYDVKM. V lost 6 bases and J lost 3; bases outside the gene matches: 11. There are 16 residues in the CDR3. The CDR3 sequence is CASSVPGGSNYNEQFF. For the CDR3, the DNA is TGTGCCAGCAGCGTGCCTGGCGGGAGTAACTACAATGAGCAGTTCTTC.

This clonotype was detected ten times or more. The gene calls are TRBV11-2 and TRBJ2-7, with D possibly called TRBD1 or TRBD2 (5 bases each). This CDR3 region has 14 residues. The V gene lost 10 bases and the J gene lost 2 bases, with 18 bases spanning the gap. From germline, CDR1 is SGHAT and CDR2 FQNNGV. The CDR3 here is CAIITGTGTYEQYF. The CDR3 DNA reads as TGTGCCATCATTACCGGGACGGGGACCTACGAGCAGTACTTC.

This clonotype was seen more than once but under ten times. The genes are TRBV19 and TRBJ1-1, with TRBD1 identical over 7 bases. Trimming took 11 bases from V and 2 from J; bases not matched to a gene: 8. CDR1 LNHDA and CDR2 SQIVND come from the germline V gene (reference sequence). CDR3 length equals 13 residues. CDR3 DNA: TGTGCCGTCGCGCAGGGGGGAAACACTGAAGCTTTCTTT. Translation gives CAVAQGGNTEAFF.

This clonotype was counted only a few times. The chain has TRBV29-1 and TRBJ2-7; no clear D gene. CDR1 is SQVTM and CDR2 is ANQGSEA in the germline V gene. This CDR3 spans 12 amino acids. V lost 0 bases and J lost 4, with 7 bases in between. The CDR3 is CSVEDPSYEQYF. CDR3 DNA: TGCAGCGTTGAAGATCCTAGTTACGAGCAGTACTTC.

This clonotype was counted ten times or more. The rearrangement links TRBV20-1 to TRBJ2-5, with 7 bases fitting TRBD1. This CDR3 comprises 13 residues. J lost 4 bases, V lost 2 bases, and 4 bases had no gene match. Germline loops: CDR1 DFQATT, CDR2 SNEGSKA (reference sequence). This chain's CDR3 is CSARMTGRETQYF. CDR3 nucleotide sequence: TGCAGTGCTAGAATGACAGGGCGAGAGACCCAGTACTTC.

About this clonotype: A much larger clonotype is one base distant, so this may be a read error. This chain connects TRBV19 to TRBJ1-5, with a possible D match to TRBD1 (5 bases). The CDR3 length is 16 residues. Germline V gene sequence: CDR1 LNHDA, CDR2 SQIVND (reference sequence). CDR3 DNA sequence: TGTGTCAGTCAGACGGGTTGGGGGTATAGCAATCAGCCCCAGCATTTT. Its translation: CVSQTGWGYSNQPQHF.

This clonotype was recorded a few times. The gene calls are TRBV6-2 or TRBV6-3 and TRBJ1-1; 8 bases align to TRBD1. Germline loops: CDR1 MNHEY, CDR2 SVGEGT. The CDR3 is made up of 15 amino acids. The junction had 9 bases not matched to a gene; V was cut back by 4 bases and J by 5 bases. CDR3 bases: TGTGCCAGCAGTTCTTTAGACAGGGGTCGGACTGAAGCTTTCTTT. This gives the protein CASSSLDRGRTEAFF.

V gene TRBV2 combines with J gene TRBJ2-1; TRBD1 matches 7 bases. Germline V CDR1 and CDR2: SNHLY, FYNNEI. V gave up 6 bases and J gave up 5 bases; unmatched junction bases: 4. The CDR3 is made up of 13 amino acids. CDR3 DNA: TGTGCCAGCAGGGACAGGTTAGACAATGAGCAGTTCTTC. It translates to CASRDRLDNEQFF.

This clonotype was seen a few times. The J gene is TRBJ2-7, the V gene TRBV7-9, with TRBD2 as a possible D gene (7 bases). Germline V gene lookup returns CDR1 SEHNR and CDR2 FQNEAQ (reference sequence). The CDR3 extends over 15 amino acids. V lost 5 bases and J 3 bases, leaving 17 bases between the germline ends. CDR3 in DNA: TGTGCCAGCAGCCCCACCCGGGGGGCTCTCTACGAGCAGTACTTC. Translation: CASSPTRGALYEQYF.

The gene calls are TRBV7-9 and TRBJ1-3; D remains ambiguous. Trimming took 0 bases from V and 2 from J, leaving 8 bases between them. CDR3 size: 15 residues. Germline assignment: CDR1 SEHNR and CDR2 FQNEAQ (reference sequence). The CDR3 region has the DNA TGTGCCAGCAGCTTAGCGCATGGAACTGGAAACACCATATATTTT. It translates to CASSLAHGTGNTIYF.

This clonotype has at least ten counts. The CDR3, as DNA: TGTGCCAGCAGTTCAGACGTGGGTGGCTACACCTTC. It is translated as CASSSDVGGYTF. J is TRBJ1-2 and V is TRBV12-3 or TRBV12-4; D is unresolved. This CDR3 has 12 residues. V lost 4 bases and J 7 bases, leaving 10 bases between the germline ends.

The genes are TRBV29-1 and TRBJ2-4, with 9 bases lining up with TRBD2. V trimming: 3 bases; J trimming: 0 bases; junction bases outside the gene matches: 9. This CDR3 is built from 17 residues. Germline V gene sequence: CDR1 SQVTM, CDR2 ANQGSEA. Written as DNA, the CDR3 is TGCAGCGTTGAGTTGCTAGCGGGACCATTAGCCAAAAACATTCAGTACTTC. Amino acids: CSVELLAGPLAKNIQYF.

As concerns this clonotype: At one end the junction does not follow the germline gene, possibly because of a read error. V and J are TRBV24-1 and TRBJ2-2; 9 bases are a match to TRBD2. The germline V gene encodes CDR1 KGHDR and CDR2 SFDVKD. This CDR3 region has 16 residues. CDR3 coding DNA: TGTGCCACCAGTGACCCGCGGGGGGGATACACCGGGGGGCTGTTTTTT. Encoded protein: CATSDPRGGYTGGLFF.

The chain recombines TRBV6-2 or TRBV6-3 with TRBJ1-2; D is unresolved. This CDR3 region has 12 residues. The V and J ends lost 6 bases and 6 bases respectively, with 11 bases between them. CDR1 is MNHEY and CDR2 is SVGEGT in the germline V gene. The CDR3 spells CASRSQRDGYTF. In nucleotides, the CDR3 is TGTGCCAGCAGATCACAGAGGGATGGCTACACCTTC.

This clonotype was seen ten or more times. V is TRBV2 and J is TRBJ1-6; D is possibly TRBD1 (5 bases). Germline values: CDR1 SNHLY, CDR2 FYNNEI. The V gene lost 6 bases and the J gene lost 8 bases, with 17 bases spanning the gap. The CDR3 spans 15 residues. The DNA for the CDR3 is TGTGCCAGCAGAGGCAGGGTCGGCGGCTATTCACCCCTCCACTTT. This gives the protein CASRGRVGGYSPLHF.

Ten or more counts support this clonotype. The rearrangement joins TRBV11-2 to TRBJ1-5; no firm D call. The CDR3 runs 12 residues. Trimming cost V 5 bases and J 9 bases, with 11 bases left between them. Germline CDR1 and CDR2: SGHAT and FQNNGV. The CDR3 nucleotides are TGTGCCAGCAGCCCCGAAGAATTGCCCCAGCATTTT. Protein product: CASSPEELPQHF. Full variable domain (outside the CDR3, taken from reference TRBV11-2 and TRBJ1-5): EAGVAQSPRYKIIEKRQSVAFWCNPISGHATLYWYQQILGQGPKLLIQFQNNGVVDDSQLPKDRFSAERLKGVDSTLKIQPAKLEDSAVYLCASSPEELPQHFGDGTRLSIL.

The chain employs TRBV11-2 and TRBJ1-1; no definite D call. CDR3 length equals 14 residues. The germline V gene has CDR1 SGHAT and CDR2 FQNNGV. V lost 1 base to trimming and J lost 1 base, with 7 bases between them. CDR3 sequence (DNA): TGTGCCAGCAGCTTAGTGGGGTGGAACACTGAAGCTTTCTTT. This sequence encodes CASSLVGWNTEAFF.

The rearrangement links TRBV27 to TRBJ2-7; perhaps TRBD2 as D (6 bases). This CDR3 has 17 residues. V was clipped by 5 bases and J by 0 bases, with 20 bases between them. Germline V gene sequence: CDR1 MNHEY, CDR2 SMNVEV (reference sequence). DNA of the CDR3: TGTGCCAGCAGTCCTAAATACGGGGGAGAGAGCTCCTACGAGCAGTACTTC. This sequence encodes CASSPKYGGESSYEQYF.

V is TRBV28 and J is TRBJ1-1; D might be TRBD1 (5 bases). V lost 6 bases, J lost 0 bases, and 14 bases lay in between. The CDR3 has 15 residues. Germline assignment: CDR1 MDHEN and CDR2 SYDVKM. The CDR3 DNA reads as TGTGCCAGCAGCTGGGGACTGGGGATGAACACTGAAGCTTTCTTT. It encodes CASSWGLGMNTEAFF.

This clonotype has ten or more counts. V usage is TRBV28 and J usage is TRBJ1-1; possible D gene TRBD1, 6 bases. In germline, CDR1 is MDHEN, CDR2 SYDVKM. V gave up 2 bases and J gave up 3 bases, with 10 bases separating them. The CDR3 runs 14 residues. The CDR3 spells CASSLMGGDTEAFF. CDR3 coding DNA: TGTGCCAGCAGTTTAATGGGGGGCGACACTGAAGCTTTCTTT.